This T cell receptor (beta chain) was sequenced in a study of cytomegalovirus exposure and HLA in healthy donors. This clone was picked up one time. Germline CDR1 is MNHNS and CDR2 is SASEGT. This CDR3 region has 15 residues. V was pared by 7 bases and J by 2 bases, with 8 bases of the junction left unmatched. PCR used 60 Vbeta primers and 13 Jbeta primers. Sequenced by immunoSEQ multiplex PCR; TCRdb stores in-frame clones only, minus some. The sample yields about 130,000 clones, approximately 85% seen once. The sample was PBMCs. The sequence came from a boy aged 5-17 years in good health and CMV-seronegative. V is TRBV6-1 and J is TRBJ1-5, with 7 bases aligning to TRBD1. CDR3 loop: CASIYRGYGNQPQHF. The CDR3 DNA sequence: TGTGCCAGCATCTACAGGGGATACGGCAATCAGCCCCAGCATTTT.